The clone carrying this T cell receptor (beta chain) was observed a handful of times. The target antigen is unknown. The V end lost 5 bases, the J end lost 2 bases, and 13 bases lay between the germline ends. The CDR3 runs to 14 residues. The germline V gene encodes CDR1 SNHLY and CDR2 FYNNEI. A heparinised blood draw that averaged about 0.11 L was obtained once from each donor. CD4+ cells of the naive, central memory, regulatory and stem cell-like memory types were sorted via CD45RO/CCR7/CD25/CD127/CD95/CD27. Each sorted population was over 98% pure. This sample stems from a study of beta chain features in type 1 diabetes. Whole-study findings and limits: Naive, central memory and Treg TCRB repertoires appeared more alike in patients than in healthy donors.

Expressed TCRB transcripts were sequenced after all isolated RNA was converted to cDNA. The data were produced by immunoSEQ multiplex PCR, yet TCRdb's version contains in-frame clones alone and is incomplete. The data hold roughly 500,000 clones, with around 10% observed a single time. The V gene is TRBV2, the J gene TRBJ2-7; TRBD1 might be the D (5 bases). This clonotype originated in a woman between 18 and 30 years old in good health. Sequencing was done on a sample of naive CD4+ T cells from blood. CDR3 protein: CASSLVTQAYEQYF. DNA for the CDR3: TGTGCCAGCAGTCTTGTGACACAGGCCTACGAGCAGTACTTC.